The TCR beta chain under discussion was sequenced for a study of cytomegalovirus exposure and HLA in healthy donors. TCRdb's table, derived via immunoSEQ multiplex PCR, lists solely in-frame clones and lacks some. The table lists 130,000 to 150,000 clones, 80% to 90% of them singletons. The source material was PBMCs. The source is a woman aged 18-30 years in good health and CMV-seropositive.

As DNA, the CDR3 is TGTGCCACCAGCAGAGGGCCACTAAGTGAGCAGTACTTC. The encoded protein is CATSRGPLSEQYF. The chain carries TRBV15 and TRBJ2-7; D gene unclear. This CDR3 comprises 13 residues. Germline V gives CDR1 LNHNV, CDR2 YYDKDF (reference sequence). Trimming removed 1 base at V and 7 bases at J, with 11 bases between.